This T cell receptor (beta chain) is from a study of siplizumab effects on memory and regulatory T cells. Unmatched junction bases numbered 13, after V lost 5 bases and J lost 6 bases. The length of the CDR3 is 16 residues. Looked up from germline, CDR1 is LNHDA and CDR2 is SQIVND (reference sequence). Sequencing used immunoSEQ multiplex PCR; TCRdb keeps in-frame clones, though not all of them. The sample lists approximately 100,000 clones, about 91% occurring once. The source material was Tregs sorted from blood. This TCR was sampled from a human donor in good health. The V call is TRBV19, the J call TRBJ2-3, with 8 bases identical to TRBD2. DNA of the CDR3: TGTGCCAGTAGTCCCCAGTTCGGGACTAGAGGGGATACGCAGTATTTT. Amino acid sequence: CASSPQFGTRGDTQYF.